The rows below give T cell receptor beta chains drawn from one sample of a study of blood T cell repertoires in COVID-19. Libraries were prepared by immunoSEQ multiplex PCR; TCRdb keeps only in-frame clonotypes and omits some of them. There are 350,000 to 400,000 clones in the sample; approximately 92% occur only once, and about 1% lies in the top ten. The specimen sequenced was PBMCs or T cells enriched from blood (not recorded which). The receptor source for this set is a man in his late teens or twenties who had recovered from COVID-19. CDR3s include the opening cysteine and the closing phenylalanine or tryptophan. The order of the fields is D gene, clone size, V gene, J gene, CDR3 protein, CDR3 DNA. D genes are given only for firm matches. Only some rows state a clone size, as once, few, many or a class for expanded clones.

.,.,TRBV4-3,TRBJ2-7,CASSQESQRNYEQYF,TGCGCCAGCAGCCAAGAAAGCCAGCGAAACTACGAGCAGTACTTC
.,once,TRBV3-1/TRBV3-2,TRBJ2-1,CASSQGGVGEQFF,TGTGCCAGCAGCCAAGGCGGGGTTGGGGAGCAGTTCTTC
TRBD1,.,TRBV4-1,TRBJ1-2,CASSQRTGGYGYTF,TGCGCCAGCAGTCAGAGGACAGGGGGCTATGGCTACACCTTC
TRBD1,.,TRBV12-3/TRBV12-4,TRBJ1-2,CASRADRKCTF,TGTGCCAGCAGAGCGGACAGGAAGTGTACCTTC
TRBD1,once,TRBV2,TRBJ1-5,CASSVGRGLFQPQHF,TGTGCCAGCAGTGTGGGCAGGGGGCTCTTTCAGCCCCAGCATTTT
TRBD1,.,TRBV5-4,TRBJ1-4,CASSLDRGPINEKLFF,TGTGCCAGCAGCCTGGACAGGGGACCCATTAATGAAAAACTGTTTTTT
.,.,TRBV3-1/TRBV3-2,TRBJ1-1,CASSLSREYEAFF,TGTGCCAGCAGCCTAAGTCGGGAGTATGAAGCTTTCTTT
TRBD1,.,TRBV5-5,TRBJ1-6,CASSLGRTGRSYNSPLHF,TGTGCCAGCAGCTTGGGAAGGACAGGTCGCTCCTATAATTCACCCCTCCACTTT
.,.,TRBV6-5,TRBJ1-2,CASSYSGAATNYGYTF,TGTGCCAGCAGTTACTCGGGGGCAGCCACTAACTATGGCTACACCTTC
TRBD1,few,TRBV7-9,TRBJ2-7,CASSPPQGVNSYEQYF,TGTGCCAGCAGCCCCCCCCAGGGGGTGAATTCCTACGAGCAGTACTTC
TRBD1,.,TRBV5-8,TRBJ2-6,CASSYDRGAGANVLTF,TGTGCCAGCAGCTACGACAGGGGGGCCGGGGCCAACGTCCTGACTTTC
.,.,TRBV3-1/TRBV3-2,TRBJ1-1,CASSQEGGMNTEAFF,TGTGCCAGCAGCCAAGAAGGCGGGATGAACACTGAAGCTTTCTTT
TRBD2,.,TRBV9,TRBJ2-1,CASSEATGTRSNEQFF,TGTGCCAGCAGCGAAGCAACCGGGACTAGGAGCAATGAGCAGTTCTTC
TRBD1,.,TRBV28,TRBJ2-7,CASRSGQGSYEQYF,TGTGCCAGCAGATCGGGACAGGGAAGCTACGAGCAGTACTTC
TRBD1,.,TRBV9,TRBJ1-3,CASSVAGGTGAGNTIYF,TGTGCCAGCAGCGTAGCAGGGGGGACAGGGGCTGGAAACACCATATATTTT
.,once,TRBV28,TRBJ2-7,CASSFSGAGGGEQYF,TGTGCCAGCAGTTTCTCGGGGGCAGGGGGAGGCGAGCAGTACTTC
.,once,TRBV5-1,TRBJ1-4,CASSSIQGGDEKLFF,TGCGCCAGCAGCTCTATACAGGGAGGGGATGAAAAACTGTTTTTT
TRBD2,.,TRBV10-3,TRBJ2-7,CAISSPGRLAGDEQYF,TGTGCCATCAGTAGCCCTGGGAGACTAGCGGGAGACGAGCAGTACTTC
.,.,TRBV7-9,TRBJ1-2,CASSLAGDGYTF,TGTGCCAGCAGCTTAGCAGGGGATGGCTACACCTTC
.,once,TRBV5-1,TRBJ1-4,CASSGRSATNEKLFF,TGCGCCAGCAGCGGGCGATCTGCAACTAATGAAAAACTGTTTTTT
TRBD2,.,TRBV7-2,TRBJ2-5,CASSLVRTSGSLETQYF,TGTGCCAGCAGCTTAGTAAGGACTAGCGGGAGTTTAGAGACCCAGTACTTC
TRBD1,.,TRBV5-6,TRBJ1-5,CASSVGQGQPQHF,TGTGCCAGCAGCGTGGGACAGGGACAGCCCCAGCATTTT
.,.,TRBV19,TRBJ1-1,CASSPRGGPEAFF,TGTGCCAGTAGTCCAAGGGGGGGACCTGAAGCTTTCTTT
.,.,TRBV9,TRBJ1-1,CASSVGPENTEAFF,TGTGCCAGCAGCGTAGGCCCAGAGAACACTGAAGCTTTCTTT
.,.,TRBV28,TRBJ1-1,CASSPSDSINTEAFF,TGTGCCAGCAGTCCTAGCGACAGCATAAACACTGAAGCTTTCTTT
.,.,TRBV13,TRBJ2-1,CASSFPLGGGYNEQFF,TGTGCCAGCAGCTTCCCCTTAGGGGGGGGCTACAATGAGCAGTTCTTC
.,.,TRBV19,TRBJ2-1,CASGLFPQGSYNEQFF,TGTGCCAGTGGGCTCTTCCCCCAGGGGTCCTACAATGAGCAGTTCTTC
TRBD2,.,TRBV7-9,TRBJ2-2,CASSPIAGGELFF,TGTGCCAGCAGCCCCATAGCGGGCGGGGAGCTGTTTTTT
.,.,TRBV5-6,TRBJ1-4,CASSRPGVDEKLFF,TGTGCCAGCAGCCGGCCAGGGGTTGATGAAAAACTGTTTTTT
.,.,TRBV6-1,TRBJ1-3,CASSDSPGAGNTIYF,TGTGCCAGCAGTGATAGCCCAGGGGCTGGAAACACCATATATTTT
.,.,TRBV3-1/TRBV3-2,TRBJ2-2,CASSQKGGASLRTGELFF,TGTGCCAGCAGCCAAAAAGGGGGGGCTAGCCTGCGGACCGGGGAGCTGTTTTTT
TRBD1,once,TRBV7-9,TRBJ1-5,CASSGQGFNQPQHF,TGTGCCAGCAGCGGACAGGGCTTCAATCAGCCCCAGCATTTT
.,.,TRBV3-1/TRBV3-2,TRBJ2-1,CASSQNRDSYNEQFF,TGTGCCAGCAGTCAGAACAGGGACTCCTACAATGAGCAGTTCTTC
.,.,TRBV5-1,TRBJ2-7,CASSLEDISYEQYF,TGCGCCAGCAGCTTGGAGGACATCTCCTACGAGCAGTACTTC